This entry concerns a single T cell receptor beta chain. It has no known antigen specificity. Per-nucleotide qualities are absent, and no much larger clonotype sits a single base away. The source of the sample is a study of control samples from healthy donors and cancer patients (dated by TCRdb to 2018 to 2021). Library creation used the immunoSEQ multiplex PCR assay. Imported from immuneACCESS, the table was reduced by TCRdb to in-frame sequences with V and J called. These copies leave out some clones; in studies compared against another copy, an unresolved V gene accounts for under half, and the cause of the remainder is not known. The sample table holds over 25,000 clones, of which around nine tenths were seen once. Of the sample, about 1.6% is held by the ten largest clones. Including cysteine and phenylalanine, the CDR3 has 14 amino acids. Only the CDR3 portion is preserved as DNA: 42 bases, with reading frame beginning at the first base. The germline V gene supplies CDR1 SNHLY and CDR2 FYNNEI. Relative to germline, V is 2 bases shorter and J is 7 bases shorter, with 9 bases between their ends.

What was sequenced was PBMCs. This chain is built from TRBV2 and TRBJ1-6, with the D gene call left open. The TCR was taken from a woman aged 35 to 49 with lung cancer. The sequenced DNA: TGTGCCAGCAGTGAATGGACGGAAAATTCACCCCTCCACTTT. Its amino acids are CASSEWTENSPLHF.